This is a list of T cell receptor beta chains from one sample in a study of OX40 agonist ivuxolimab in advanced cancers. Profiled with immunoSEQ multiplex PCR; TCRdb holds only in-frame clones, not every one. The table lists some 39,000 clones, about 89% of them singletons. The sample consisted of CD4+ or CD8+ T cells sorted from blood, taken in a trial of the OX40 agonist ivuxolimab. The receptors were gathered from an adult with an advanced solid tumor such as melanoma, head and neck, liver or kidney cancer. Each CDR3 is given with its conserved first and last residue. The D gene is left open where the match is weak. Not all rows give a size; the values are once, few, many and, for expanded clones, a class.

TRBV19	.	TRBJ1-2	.	TGTGCCAGTAGTATATCGAGGGGGTACGGAGGTGGCTACACCTTC	CASSISRGYGGGYTF
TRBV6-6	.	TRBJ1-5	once	TGTGCCAGCGGTCGGGGAGCGGATAATCAGCCCCAGCATTTT	CASGRGADNQPQHF
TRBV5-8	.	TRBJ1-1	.	TGTGCCAGCAGCAAAGCAGGGGCGAACACTGAAGCTTTCTTT	CASSKAGANTEAFF
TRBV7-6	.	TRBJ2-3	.	TGTGCCAGCAGCTTAGACGGCGGGGGCAGAGATACGCAGTATTTT	CASSLDGGGRDTQYF
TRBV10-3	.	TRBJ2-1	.	TGTGCCATCCGACCTTCTTCGGGTTCGGAGCGTAATGAGCAGTTCTTC	CAIRPSSGSERNEQFF
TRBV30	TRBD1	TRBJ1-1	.	TGTGCCTGGAGAATCCCGGGACAGGGAACTGAAGCTTTCTTT	CAWRIPGQGTEAFF
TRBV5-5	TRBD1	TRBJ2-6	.	TGTGCCTGCAGCGTCGACAGGGTGAGCTCTGGGGCCAACGTCCTGACTTTC	CACSVDRVSSGANVLTF
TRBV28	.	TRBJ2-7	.	TGTGCCAGCAGTGTCCGGGGTTCCTACGAGCAGTACTTC	CASSVRGSYEQYF
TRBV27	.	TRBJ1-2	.	TGTGCCAGCAGTACAACGCAGGAGGCTTATGGCTACACCTTC	CASSTTQEAYGYTF
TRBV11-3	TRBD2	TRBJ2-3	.	TGTGCCAGCAGCCCGGGGATAGCGGGAGGACGCACAGATACGCAGTATTTT	CASSPGIAGGRTDTQYF
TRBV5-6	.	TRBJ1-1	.	TGTGCCAGCAGTAGGGCTGGGAACACTGAAGCTTTCTTT	CASSRAGNTEAFF
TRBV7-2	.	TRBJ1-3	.	TGTGCCAGCAGCTTAGGGAGTGGAAACACCATATATTTT	CASSLGSGNTIYF
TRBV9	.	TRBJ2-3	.	TGTGCCAGCAGCCCCTCCAGGGTTAGCCCAGATACGCAGTATTTT	CASSPSRVSPDTQYF
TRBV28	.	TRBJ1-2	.	TGTGCCAGCAGTTTATCTTATGGCTACACCTTC	CASSLSYGYTF
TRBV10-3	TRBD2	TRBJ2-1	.	TGTGCCATCAGCCTGGGACTAGCGGACAATGAGCAGTTCTTC	CAISLGLADNEQFF
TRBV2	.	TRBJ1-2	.	TGTGCCAGCAGTGCCCTAGGAGGGATCTCTAACTATGGCTACACCTTC	CASSALGGISNYGYTF
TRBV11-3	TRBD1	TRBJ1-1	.	TGTGCCACCACGCGGGACAGGGGAAACACTGAAGCTTTCTTT	CATTRDRGNTEAFF
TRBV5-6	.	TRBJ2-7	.	TGTGCCAGCAGCAACCGCTACGAGCAGTACTTC	CASSNRYEQYF
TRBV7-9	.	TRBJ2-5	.	TGTGCCAGCAGCTTTCCTGCCCCAACAGAAGAGACCCAGTACTTC	CASSFPAPTEETQYF
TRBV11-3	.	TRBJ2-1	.	TGTGCCAGCAGCCTCAACGTAGGCGGGAACAATGAGCAGTTCTTC	CASSLNVGGNNEQFF
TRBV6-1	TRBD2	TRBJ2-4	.	TGTGCCAGCAGTGAACTAGCGGGAGGGCTGAATGGCGTGGACATTCAGTACTTC	CASSELAGGLNGVDIQYF
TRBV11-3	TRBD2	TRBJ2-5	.	TGTGCCAGCAGCCCCCTGGGGCTAGCGGAGGCAGGGGAGACCCAGTACTTC	CASSPLGLAEAGETQYF
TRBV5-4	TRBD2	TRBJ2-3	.	TGTGCCAGCAGCCCGGGACTAGCGGGAGGGCCCAACGTAAAGAGGGATACGCAGTATTTT	CASSPGLAGGPNVKRDTQYF
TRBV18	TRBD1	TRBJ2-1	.	TGTGCCAGCTCCCCTCCAGACAGGGAAGATGAGCAGTTCTTC	CASSPPDREDEQFF
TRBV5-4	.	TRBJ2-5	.	TGTGCCAGCAGCTTCCGGGCAGGGGAAGAGACCCAGTACTTC	CASSFRAGEETQYF